This T cell receptor (beta chain) came from a study of OX40 agonist ivuxolimab in advanced cancers. The overall study: Across the patients, intravenous ivuxolimab was delivered every 2 weeks at 0.01 to 10 mg/kg. Three partial responders included one hepatocellular carcinoma patient and two cutaneous melanoma patients. Study results and limitations: Expanded clones belonging to CD8+ T cells outnumbered, on average, those of CD4+.

The CDR3 has 13 amino acids. V shed 5 bases and J 6 bases; nucleotides not matched to a gene: 5. Germline V gives CDR1 SGHAT, CDR2 FQNNGV. Only in-frame clones appear in the TCRdb table, and some are missing; sequencing was by immunoSEQ multiplex PCR. The data show roughly 17,000 clones, over 75% seen once. In regard to this clone: Its target is not known.

The sequenced sample was CD4+ or CD8+ T cells sorted from blood, obtained in a trial of the OX40 agonist ivuxolimab. The chain uses TRBV11-2 and TRBJ2-7; 9 bases match TRBD1. The clonotype originates from an adult with an advanced solid tumor such as melanoma, head and neck, liver or kidney cancer. CDR3 sequence reads: CASSMGTGLEQYF. The CDR3 DNA reads TGTGCCAGCAGCATGGGGACAGGGCTCGAGCAGTACTTC.